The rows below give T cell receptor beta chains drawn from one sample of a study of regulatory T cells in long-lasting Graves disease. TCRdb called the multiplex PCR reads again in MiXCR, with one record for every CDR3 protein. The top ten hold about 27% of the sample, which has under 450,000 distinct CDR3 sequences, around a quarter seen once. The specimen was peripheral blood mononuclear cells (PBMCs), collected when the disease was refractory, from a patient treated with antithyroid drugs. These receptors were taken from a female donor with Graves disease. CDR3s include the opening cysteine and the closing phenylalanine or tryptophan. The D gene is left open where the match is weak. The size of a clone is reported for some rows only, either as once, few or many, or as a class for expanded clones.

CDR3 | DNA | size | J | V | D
CAWSLKGGAYEQYF | TGTGCCTGGAGTTTGAAGGGGGGGGCCTACGAGCAGTACTTC | - | TRBJ2-7 | TRBV30 | -
CASSSGPTVVLEQYF | TGTGCCAGCAGCTCGGGACCGACAGTCGTCCTCGAGCAGTACTTC | - | TRBJ2-7 | TRBV7-2 | -
CSAQIGLGQGAEQPQHF | TGCAGTGCTCAAATCGGCCTCGGACAGGGGGCAGAACAGCCCCAGCATTTT | many | TRBJ1-5 | TRBV20-1 | TRBD1
CASRQGRYEQYF | TGTGCCAGCCGACAGGGGCGATACGAGCAGTACTTC | - | TRBJ2-7 | TRBV6-1 | TRBD1
CASQLIRGLYGYTF | TGTGCCAGCCAGTTGATCAGGGGCCTCTATGGCTACACCTTC | - | TRBJ1-2 | TRBV6-1 | -
CSAREIGVLQPQHF | TGCAGTGCTAGAGAGATCGGTGTGCTACAGCCCCAGCATTTT | - | TRBJ1-5 | TRBV20-1 | -
CASSAITEAFF | TGTGCCAGCAGTGCAATCACTGAAGCTTTCTTT | many | TRBJ1-1 | TRBV2 | -
CASNDRLAETGELFF | TGTGCCAGCAATGACCGACTAGCAGAGACCGGGGAGCTGTTTTTT | few | TRBJ2-2 | TRBV6-1 | TRBD2
CASSTIAENTGELFF | TGTGCCAGCAGTACCATAGCGGAGAACACCGGGGAGCTGTTTTTT | once | TRBJ2-2 | TRBV27 | -
CASSPAGGARETQYF | TGTGCCAGCTCACCGGCAGGAGGGGCGAGGGAGACCCAGTACTTC | - | TRBJ2-5 | TRBV18 | -
CASSFGANEKLFF | TGCGCCAGCAGCTTTGGAGCTAATGAAAAACTGTTTTTT | - | TRBJ1-4 | TRBV5-1 | -
CSARVQGNQPQHF | TGCAGTGCTAGGGTTCAGGGCAATCAGCCCCAGCATTTT | - | TRBJ1-5 | TRBV20-1 | -
CASNPASGPYEQYF | TGTGCCAGCAATCCGGCTAGCGGACCCTACGAGCAGTACTTC | many | TRBJ2-7 | TRBV6-1 | TRBD2
CASSLYGIAKNIQYF | TGTGCCAGCAGTTTATACGGCATAGCCAAAAACATTCAGTACTTC | many | TRBJ2-4 | TRBV28 | -
CASSLALAFQGGSAKNIQYF | TGTGCCAGCAGCTTAGCCTTGGCCTTCCAGGGGGGGTCTGCCAAAAACATTCAGTACTTC | many | TRBJ2-4 | TRBV11-2 | -
CATSEGGNGNTVYF | TGTGCCACCAGTGAGGGGGGCAATGGAAACACCGTATATTTT | - | TRBJ1-3 | TRBV24-1 | -
CASSEEGLTSYEQYF | TGTGCCAGCAGTGAAGAAGGGCTGACCTCCTACGAGCAGTACTTC | few | TRBJ2-7 | TRBV6-1 | -
CSVGAEAGVRYEQYF | TGCAGCGTTGGGGCCGAAGCGGGAGTTCGGTACGAGCAGTACTTC | few | TRBJ2-7 | TRBV29-1 | TRBD2
CASSQGILNTQHF | TGCGCCAGCAGCCAAGGAATACTGAACACCCAGCACTTC | - | TRBJ2-5 | TRBV4-3 | -
CASSDGESTEAFF | TGTGCCAGCAGTGATGGGGAAAGCACTGAAGCTTTCTTT | - | TRBJ1-1 | TRBV2 | -
CASSQEGFETQYF | TGCGCCAGCAGCCAAGAGGGTTTTGAGACCCAGTACTTC | many | TRBJ2-5 | TRBV4-1 | -
CASSLAFSQGNEAFF | TGTGCCAGCAGCTTAGCGTTTAGCCAGGGTAATGAAGCTTTCTTT | - | TRBJ1-1 | TRBV7-9 | -
CASNESPFTNYGYTF | TGTGCCAGCAATGAGAGCCCGTTTACGAACTATGGCTACACCTTC | - | TRBJ1-2 | TRBV2 | -
CSARFPANYEQYF | TGCAGTGCTAGGTTCCCAGCGAACTACGAGCAGTACTTC | - | TRBJ2-7 | TRBV20-1 | -
CASRTMTGAIYEQYF | TGTGCCAGCAGGACCATGACAGGTGCGATTTACGAGCAGTACTTC | once | TRBJ2-7 | TRBV2 | -
CASSYSIGSYEQYF | TGTGCCAGCAGTTACTCGATAGGTTCCTACGAGCAGTACTTC | many | TRBJ2-7 | TRBV6-5 | -
CASSPPTGWEQYF | TGTGCCAGCAGCCCCCCGACAGGGTGGGAGCAGTACTTC | - | TRBJ2-7 | TRBV4-2 | TRBD1
CASRQTRNTGELFF | TGTGCCAGCAGACAAACAAGGAACACCGGGGAGCTGTTTTTT | few | TRBJ2-2 | TRBV28 | -
CSVAGEAESYEQYF | TGCAGCGTAGCCGGGGAGGCAGAAAGCTACGAGCAGTACTTC | few | TRBJ2-7 | TRBV29-1 | -
CASGFSGGGYGYTF | TGTGCTAGTGGTTTTTCAGGGGGAGGCTATGGCTACACCTTC | many | TRBJ1-2 | TRBV12-5 | TRBD1
CASGRGQSSGNTIYF | TGTGCCAGCGGTAGGGGCCAGTCCTCTGGAAACACCATATATTTT | - | TRBJ1-3 | TRBV3-1 | -
CASSSPVGELVQYF | TGTGCCAGCAGTTCGCCAGTGGGGGAGTTAGTGCAGTACTTC | many | TRBJ2-7 | TRBV28 | -
CASSAGSGLKGNIQYF | TGTGCCAGCAGCGCGGGTTCGGGGTTGAAGGGGAACATTCAGTACTTC | - | TRBJ2-4 | TRBV7-9 | -
CASSPPGSYEQYF | TGTGCCAGCAGCCCCCCCGGTTCCTACGAGCAGTACTTC | many | TRBJ2-7 | TRBV7-9 | -
CASSRAGDDGSPLHF | TGCGCCAGCAGCCGCGCAGGGGACGACGGTTCACCCCTCCACTTT | few | TRBJ1-6 | TRBV5-1 | -
CASSISGSPSEQYF | TGTGCCAGTAGTATTAGCGGGAGCCCTAGCGAGCAGTACTTC | few | TRBJ2-7 | TRBV19 | TRBD2
CSARGQWEGPYEQYF | TGCAGTGCTAGGGGTCAGTGGGAGGGCCCCTACGAGCAGTACTTC | - | TRBJ2-7 | TRBV20-1 | TRBD2
CASSPGTGGEYEQYF | TGCGCCAGCAGCCCGGGGACAGGGGGAGAGTACGAGCAGTACTTC | few | TRBJ2-7 | TRBV4-1 | TRBD1
CASSEPGQPSPLHF | TGTGCCAGCAGTGAACCGGGACAACCCTCACCCCTCCACTTT | - | TRBJ1-6 | TRBV6-2/TRBV6-3 | -
CSVELPHTGRSYEQYF | TGCAGCGTTGAGCTTCCACACACTGGACGCTCCTACGAGCAGTACTTC | - | TRBJ2-7 | TRBV29-1 | -
CASSLKDAEAFF | TGTGCCAGCTCGCTCAAGGACGCTGAAGCTTTCTTT | - | TRBJ1-1 | TRBV18 | -
CASSLEQSYEQYF | TGTGCCAGCAGCTTGGAACAGTCCTACGAGCAGTACTTC | - | TRBJ2-7 | TRBV5-6 | -
CSARQVRGRGTLNEKLFF | TGCAGTGCTCGCCAAGTCAGGGGCCGGGGGACACTCAATGAAAAACTGTTTTTT | - | TRBJ1-4 | TRBV20-1 | -
CASSPTGGPPYEQYF | TGTGCCAGCAGTCCCACAGGGGGCCCTCCCTACGAGCAGTACTTC | - | TRBJ2-7 | TRBV6-2/TRBV6-3 | TRBD1
CASSQDISQETQYF | TGCGCCAGCAGCCAAGATATCAGTCAAGAGACCCAGTACTTC | - | TRBJ2-5 | TRBV4-3 | -